This is a list of T cell receptor beta chains from one sample in a study of shared clonotypes between healthy human individuals. Sequenced by immunoSEQ multiplex PCR; TCRdb stores in-frame clones only, minus some. Among more than 2 million clones listed, about 94% were seen once. The sample taken for sequencing was naive CD4+ T cells sorted from blood. Receptors originate from a man in his late teens or twenties in good health. Both conserved end residues are part of each CDR3.

V: TRBV6-1
J: TRBJ1-3
CDR3: CASYSMSAPGNTIYF

V: TRBV10-3
J: TRBJ1-1
CDR3: CAISKDRGNTEAFF

V: TRBV2
J: TRBJ1-2
CDR3: CASSVTGGDGYTF

V: TRBV9
J: TRBJ2-5
CDR3: CASSGGLAGGQETQYF

V: TRBV6-5
J: TRBJ2-3
CDR3: CASSYSKGGRDTQYF

V: TRBV9
J: TRBJ2-1
CDR3: CASSVGSSYNEQFF

V: TRBV4-2
J: TRBJ2-7
CDR3: CASSQERGGRYEQYF

V: TRBV7-9
J: TRBJ1-3
CDR3: CASSSPGPIIYF

V: TRBV6-5
J: TRBJ1-2
CDR3: CASSYGQGRDYGYTF

V: TRBV4-3
J: TRBJ2-4
CDR3: CASSQDILATNIQYF

V: TRBV10-3
J: TRBJ2-6
CDR3: CAISDRGSPGANVLTF